This T cell receptor beta chain appears in the sequencing data of a study of metastatic and nonmetastatic thyroid tumors. Study-wide context: Where malignant and benign thyroid patients were concerned, repertoires were compared across blood and tumor or nodule tissue.

Study-wide results and limits: Patients with malignant thyroid tumors reportedly had significantly higher TCR beta diversity than those with benign nodules, in blood and tumor.

As handled by the study authors: Clinicopathological groups differed in CDR3, with these differences serving to build a distant-metastasis classifier for papillary thyroid cancer. TCRdb re-called clones from the PCR reads using MiXCR. The V and J calls follow TCRdb's processing rather than the paper's. The profile shows about 38,000 clones, more than 25% of them singletons. To note about this clone: Antigen: not known.

Before thyroid surgery, none of the patients had received any treatment. The CDR3 totals 15 residues. V shed 0 bases and J shed 1 base, with 7 bases lying between them. Germline V gene data show CDR1 as SGHRS and CDR2 as YFSETQ. Sequencing was done on a sample of blood. The clonotype comes from a female donor with papillary thyroid cancer or a benign thyroid nodule (not recorded which). Some clones in this sample may be carry-over from other donors' samples. The V and J genes are TRBV5-1 and TRBJ2-2; no clear D. The CDR3 spells CASSLDWGNTGELFF. DNA for the CDR3: TGCGCCAGCAGCTTGGATTGGGGGAACACCGGGGAGCTGTTTTTT.